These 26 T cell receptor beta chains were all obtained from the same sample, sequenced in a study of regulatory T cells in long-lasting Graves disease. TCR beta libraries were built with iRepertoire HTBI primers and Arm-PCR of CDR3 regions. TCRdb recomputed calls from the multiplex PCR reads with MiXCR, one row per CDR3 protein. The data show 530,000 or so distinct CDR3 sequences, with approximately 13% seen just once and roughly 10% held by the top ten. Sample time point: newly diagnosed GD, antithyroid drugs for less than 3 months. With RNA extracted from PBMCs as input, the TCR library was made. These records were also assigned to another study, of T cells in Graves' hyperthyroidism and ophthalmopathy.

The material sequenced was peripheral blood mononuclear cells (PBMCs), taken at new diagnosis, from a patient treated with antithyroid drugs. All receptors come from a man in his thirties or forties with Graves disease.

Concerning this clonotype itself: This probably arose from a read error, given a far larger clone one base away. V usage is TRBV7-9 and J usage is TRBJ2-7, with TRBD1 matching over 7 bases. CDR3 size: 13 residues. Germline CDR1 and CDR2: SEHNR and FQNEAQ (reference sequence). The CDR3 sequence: CASSPGQAYAQYF. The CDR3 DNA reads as TGTGCCAGCAGCCCCGGACAGGCCTACGCGCAGTACTTC.

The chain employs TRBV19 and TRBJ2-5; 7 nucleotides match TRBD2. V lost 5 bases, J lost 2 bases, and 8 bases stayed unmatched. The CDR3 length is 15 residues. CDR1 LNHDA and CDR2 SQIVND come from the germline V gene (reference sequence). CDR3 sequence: CASSSRDYSQETQYF. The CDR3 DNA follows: TGTGCCAGTAGTTCGCGGGACTACTCTCAAGAGACCCAGTACTTC. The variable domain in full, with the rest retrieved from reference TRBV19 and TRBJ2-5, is DGGITQSPKYLFRKEGQNVTLSCEQNLNHDAMYWYRQDPGQGLRLIYYSQIVNDFQKGDIAEGYSVSREKKESFPLTVTSAQKNPTAFYLCASSSRDYSQETQYFGPGTRLLVL.

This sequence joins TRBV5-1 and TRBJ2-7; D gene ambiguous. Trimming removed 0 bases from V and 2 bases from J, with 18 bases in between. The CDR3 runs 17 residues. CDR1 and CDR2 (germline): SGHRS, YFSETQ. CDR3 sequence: CASSLDGIGIIPYEQYF. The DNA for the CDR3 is TGCGCCAGCAGCTTGGATGGAATCGGAATTATCCCCTACGAGCAGTACTTC.

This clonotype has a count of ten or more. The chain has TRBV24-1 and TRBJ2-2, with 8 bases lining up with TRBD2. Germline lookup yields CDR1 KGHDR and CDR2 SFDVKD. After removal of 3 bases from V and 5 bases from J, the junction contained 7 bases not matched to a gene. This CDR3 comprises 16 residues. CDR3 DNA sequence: TGTGCCACCAGTGATCCTCGGGGGGGGCGAACCGGGGAGCTGTTTTTT. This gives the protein CATSDPRGGRTGELFF.

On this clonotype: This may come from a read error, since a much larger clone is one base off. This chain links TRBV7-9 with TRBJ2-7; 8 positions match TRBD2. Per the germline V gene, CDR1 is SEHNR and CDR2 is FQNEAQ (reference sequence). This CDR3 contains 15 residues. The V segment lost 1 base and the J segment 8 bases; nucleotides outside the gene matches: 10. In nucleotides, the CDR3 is TGTGCCAGCAGCTTAGGTGGACTAGCCGGATTTAAGCAGTACTTC. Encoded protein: CASSLGGLAGFKQYF. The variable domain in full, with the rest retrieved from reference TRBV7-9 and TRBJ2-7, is DTGVSQNPRHKITKRGQNVTFRCDPISEHNRLYWYRQTLGQGPEFLTYFQNEAQLEKSRLLSDRFSAERPKGSFSTLEIQRTEQGDSAMYLCASSLGGLAGFKQYFGPGTRLTVT.

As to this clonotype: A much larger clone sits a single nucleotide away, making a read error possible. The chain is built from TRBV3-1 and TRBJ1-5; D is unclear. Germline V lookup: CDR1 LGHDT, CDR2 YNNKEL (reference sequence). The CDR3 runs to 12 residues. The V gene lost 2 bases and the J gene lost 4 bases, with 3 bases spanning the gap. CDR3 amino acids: CASSQLNQPQHF. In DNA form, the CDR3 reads TGTGCCAGCAGCCAACTTAATCAGCCCCAGCATTTT.

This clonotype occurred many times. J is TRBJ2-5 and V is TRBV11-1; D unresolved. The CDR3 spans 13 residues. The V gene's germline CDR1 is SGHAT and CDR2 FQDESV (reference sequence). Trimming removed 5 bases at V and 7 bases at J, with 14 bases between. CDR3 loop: CASSPGSWATQYF. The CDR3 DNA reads TGTGCCAGCAGCCCTGGGTCGTGGGCGACCCAGTACTTC.

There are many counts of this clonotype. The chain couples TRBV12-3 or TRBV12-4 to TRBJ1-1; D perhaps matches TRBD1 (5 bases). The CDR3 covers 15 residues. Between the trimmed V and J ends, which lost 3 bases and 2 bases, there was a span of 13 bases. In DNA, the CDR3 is TGTGCCAGCAGTTTTTGGGGCCGGGTTAACACTGAAGCTTTCTTT. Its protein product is CASSFWGRVNTEAFF.

The CDR3 protein is CASSPPTASYEQYF. The CDR3 DNA reads TGTGCCAGCTCCCCCCCGACAGCCTCCTACGAGCAGTACTTC. V is TRBV9 and J is TRBJ2-7; D may be TRBD1 (5 bases). This CDR3 comprises 14 residues. V was trimmed by 7 bases and J by 0 bases, leaving 14 bases between them. Germline V gene sequence: CDR1 SGDLS, CDR2 YYNGEE.

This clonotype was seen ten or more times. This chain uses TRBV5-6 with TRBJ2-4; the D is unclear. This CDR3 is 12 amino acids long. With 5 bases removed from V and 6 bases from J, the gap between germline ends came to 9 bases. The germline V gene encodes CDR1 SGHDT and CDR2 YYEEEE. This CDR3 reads CASSIDLNIQYF. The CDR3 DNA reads TGTGCCAGCAGTATAGACCTAAACATTCAGTACTTC.

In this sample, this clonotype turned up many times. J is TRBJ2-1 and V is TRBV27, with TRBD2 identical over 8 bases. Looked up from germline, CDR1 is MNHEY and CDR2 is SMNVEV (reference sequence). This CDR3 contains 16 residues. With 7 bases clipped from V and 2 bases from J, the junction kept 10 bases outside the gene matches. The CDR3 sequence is CASKFSSGLTYNEQFF. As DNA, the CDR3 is TGTGCCAGCAAGTTCTCTAGCGGGTTGACCTACAATGAGCAGTTCTTC.

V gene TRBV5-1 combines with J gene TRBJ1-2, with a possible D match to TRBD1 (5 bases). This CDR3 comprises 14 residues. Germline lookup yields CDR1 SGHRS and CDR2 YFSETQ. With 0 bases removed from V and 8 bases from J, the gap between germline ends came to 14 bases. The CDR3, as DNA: TGCGCCAGCAGCTTGGGGGACGGGCCAGCGGGCTACACCTTC. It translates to CASSLGDGPAGYTF.

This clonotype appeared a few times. The CDR3 reads CASSQVGQSGELFF. Here the CDR3 DNA reads TGCGCCAGCAGCCAAGTGGGGCAATCCGGGGAGCTGTTTTTT. The chain joins TRBV4-1 to TRBJ2-2, with TRBD1 as a possible D gene (5 bases). V lost 1 base and J lost 6, with 9 bases in between. In germline, CDR1 is MGHRA, CDR2 YSYEKL. This CDR3 contains 14 residues.

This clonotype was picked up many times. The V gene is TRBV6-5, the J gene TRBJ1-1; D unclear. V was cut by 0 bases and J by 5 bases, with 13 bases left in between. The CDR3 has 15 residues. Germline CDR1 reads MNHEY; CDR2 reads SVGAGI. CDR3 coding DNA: TGTGCCAGCAGTTACTCGAGTGTCCAATTAACTGAAGCTTTCTTT. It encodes CASSYSSVQLTEAFF.

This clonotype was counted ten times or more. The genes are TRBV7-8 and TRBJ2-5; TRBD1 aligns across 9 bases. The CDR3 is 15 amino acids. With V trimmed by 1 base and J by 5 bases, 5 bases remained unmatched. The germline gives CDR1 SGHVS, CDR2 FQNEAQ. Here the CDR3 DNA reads TGTGCCAGCAGCTTAGGGGGACAGGGAGGGGAGACCCAGTACTTC. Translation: CASSLGGQGGETQYF.

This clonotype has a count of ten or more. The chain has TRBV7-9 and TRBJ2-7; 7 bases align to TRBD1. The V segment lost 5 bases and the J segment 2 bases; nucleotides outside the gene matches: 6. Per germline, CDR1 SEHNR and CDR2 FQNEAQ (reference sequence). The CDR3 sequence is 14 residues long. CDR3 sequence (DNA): TGTGCCAGCAGCCTCGGGACAGCGCCCTACGAGCAGTACTTC. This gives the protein CASSLGTAPYEQYF.

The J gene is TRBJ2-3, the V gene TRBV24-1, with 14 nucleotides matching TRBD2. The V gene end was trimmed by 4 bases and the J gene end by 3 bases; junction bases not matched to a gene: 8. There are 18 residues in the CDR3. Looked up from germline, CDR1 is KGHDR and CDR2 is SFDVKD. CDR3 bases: TGTGCCACCAGTGACCTGACTAGCGGGAGGGAGGGTACAGATACGCAGTATTTT. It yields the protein CATSDLTSGREGTDTQYF.

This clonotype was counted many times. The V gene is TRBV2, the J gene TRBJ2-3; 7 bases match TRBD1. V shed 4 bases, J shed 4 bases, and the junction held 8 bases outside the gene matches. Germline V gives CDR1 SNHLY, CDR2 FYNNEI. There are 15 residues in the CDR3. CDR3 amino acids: CASSAQGSSADTQYF. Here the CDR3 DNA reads TGTGCCAGCAGTGCACAGGGGTCGTCTGCAGATACGCAGTATTTT.

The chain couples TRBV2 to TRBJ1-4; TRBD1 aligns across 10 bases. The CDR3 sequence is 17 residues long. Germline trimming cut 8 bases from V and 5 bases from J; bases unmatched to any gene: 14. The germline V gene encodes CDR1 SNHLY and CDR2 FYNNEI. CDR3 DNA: TGTGCCAGCTCAGGGGGCCGGGACAGGGGAGGGAATGAAAAACTGTTTTTT. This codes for CASSGGRDRGGNEKLFF.

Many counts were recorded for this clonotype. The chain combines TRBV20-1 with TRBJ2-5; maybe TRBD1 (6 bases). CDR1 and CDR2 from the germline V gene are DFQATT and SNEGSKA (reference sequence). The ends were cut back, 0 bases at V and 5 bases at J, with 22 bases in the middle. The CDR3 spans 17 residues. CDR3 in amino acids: CSARDVVAGSQGETQYF. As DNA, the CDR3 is TGCAGTGCTAGAGATGTGGTAGCAGGGAGCCAGGGGGAGACCCAGTACTTC.

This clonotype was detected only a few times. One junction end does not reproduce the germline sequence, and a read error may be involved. The chain's CDR3 is CASSTRLAGMAYERYF. For the CDR3, the DNA is TGTGCCAGCAGCACCAGACTAGCGGGTATGGCCTACGAGCGGTACTTC. The V call is TRBV7-8, the J call TRBJ2-7, with TRBD2 matching 10 bases. CDR1 SGHVS and CDR2 FQNEAQ come from the germline V gene. This CDR3 has 16 amino acids. Using reference TRBV7-8 and TRBJ2-7 for the parts outside the CDR3, the full variable domain is GAGVSQSPRYKVAKRGQDVALRCDPISGHVSLFWYQQALGQGPEFLTYFQNEAQLDKSGLPSDRFFAERPEGSVSTLKIQRTQQEDSAVYLCASSTRLAGMAYERYFGPGTRLTVT.

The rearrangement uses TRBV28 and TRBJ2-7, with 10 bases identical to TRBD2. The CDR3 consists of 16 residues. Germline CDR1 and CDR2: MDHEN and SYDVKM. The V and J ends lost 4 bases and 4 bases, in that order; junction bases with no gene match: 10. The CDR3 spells CASSSSGRAIAYEQYF. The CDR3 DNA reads TGTGCCAGCAGTTCAAGCGGGAGGGCGATTGCTTACGAGCAGTACTTC.

The CDR3: CASSYRAGGITDTQYF. Written as DNA, the CDR3 is TGTGCCAGCAGTTACCGGGCAGGCGGTATCACAGATACGCAGTATTTT. V usage is TRBV6-2 or TRBV6-3 and J usage is TRBJ2-3; no definite D call. Germline loops: CDR1 MNHEY, CDR2 SVGEGT. The CDR3 extends over 16 amino acids. The ends were cut back, 2 bases at V and 2 bases at J, with 14 bases in the middle.

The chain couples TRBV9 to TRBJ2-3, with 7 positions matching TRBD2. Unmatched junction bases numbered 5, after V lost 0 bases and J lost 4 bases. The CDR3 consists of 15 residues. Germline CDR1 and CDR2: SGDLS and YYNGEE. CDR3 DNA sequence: TGTGCCAGCAGCGTAGCCCCTAGCGGAGCAGATACGCAGTATTTT. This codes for CASSVAPSGADTQYF.

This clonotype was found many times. CDR3 sequence (DNA): TGTGCCAGCAGCAAAGGACTAGCGGGAGGGCCCGAAGATACGCAGTATTTT. This gives the protein CASSKGLAGGPEDTQYF. V and J are TRBV7-6 and TRBJ2-3; TRBD2 matches at 15 bases. CDR1 and CDR2 from the germline V gene are SGHVS and FNYEAQ. The CDR3 extends over 17 amino acids. V trimming: 5 bases; J trimming: 5 bases; junction bases outside the gene matches: 8.

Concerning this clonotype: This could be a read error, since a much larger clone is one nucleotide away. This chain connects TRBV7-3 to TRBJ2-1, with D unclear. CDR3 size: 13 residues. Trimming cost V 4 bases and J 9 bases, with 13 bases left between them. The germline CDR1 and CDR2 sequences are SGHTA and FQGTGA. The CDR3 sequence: CASSSSTRGEQFF. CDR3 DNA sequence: TGTGCCAGCAGCTCTTCAACCAGAGGTGAGCAGTTCTTC.